One and the same sample provided the 32 T cell receptor beta chains below, sequenced in a study of blood T cell repertoires in COVID-19. Sequencing was performed with immunoSEQ multiplex PCR; in TCRdb, only in-frame clones are kept and a portion is missing. The repertoire holds 230,000 or so clones, with around 83% as singletons. Sequenced material: peripheral blood. Receptor source: a middle-aged man with active or convalescent COVID-19.

The V and J genes are TRBV3-1 (or the pseudogene TRBV3-2) and TRBJ2-4; possibly TRBD2 for D (5 bases). V dropped 1 base and J dropped 7 bases, with 5 bases sitting between them. Germline CDR1 and CDR2: LGHDT and YNNKEL (reference sequence). The CDR3 has 12 residues. Here the CDR3 DNA reads TGTGCCAGCAGCCAAGGGAGGAACATTCAGTACTTC. This gives the protein CASSQGRNIQYF.

This sequence joins TRBV19 and TRBJ1-1, with D perhaps TRBD1 (6 bases). Trimming removed 7 bases from V and 4 bases from J, with 25 bases in between. The CDR3 has 17 amino acids. In germline, CDR1 is LNHDA, CDR2 SQIVND (reference sequence). The CDR3 here is CASTHRWAGVQSTEAFF. CDR3 bases: TGTGCCAGTACCCATCGGTGGGCAGGGGTACAAAGCACTGAAGCTTTCTTT.

The chain joins TRBV14 to TRBJ2-7; 10 bases align to TRBD2. Germline V gene lookup returns CDR1 SGHDN and CDR2 FVKESK. The J segment lost 2 bases and the V segment lost 4 bases, leaving 8 bases of the junction unmatched. This CDR3 comprises 16 residues. CDR3 loop: CASSRATSGAAYEQYF. The CDR3, as DNA: TGTGCCAGCAGCCGAGCTACTAGCGGGGCCGCCTACGAGCAGTACTTC.

The rearrangement links TRBV4-2 to TRBJ1-2, with TRBD1 matching over 9 bases. The CDR3 runs 15 residues. The trim removed 1 base at V and 4 bases at J, leaving 4 bases unmatched. Germline V gene sequence: CDR1 LGHNA, CDR2 YNFKEQ. CDR3 sequence: CASSQGGTGPYGYTF. CDR3 nucleotide sequence: TGTGCCAGCAGCCAAGGAGGGACAGGGCCCTATGGCTACACCTTC.

V gene TRBV25-1 combines with J gene TRBJ2-7; perhaps TRBD2 as D (6 bases). V dropped 4 bases and J dropped 2 bases, with 12 bases sitting between them. The CDR3 covers 14 residues. Looked up from germline, CDR1 is MGHDK and CDR2 is SYGVNS. The CDR3 loop is CASSVGGPTYEQYF. The CDR3 coding sequence is TGTGCCAGCAGTGTGGGGGGACCAACCTACGAGCAGTACTTC.

The CDR3 loop reads CASSPYRGGIYGYTF. CDR3 bases: TGTGCCAGCAGTCCTTACAGGGGAGGAATCTATGGCTACACCTTC. V is TRBV6-5 and J is TRBJ1-2; TRBD1 agrees at 7 bases. Germline-derived CDR1 and CDR2 are MNHEY and SVGAGI. The junction had 10 bases not matched to a gene; V was cut back by 5 bases and J by 4 bases. The CDR3 totals 15 residues.

The CDR3 bases are TGTGCCAGCAGCCAAGATCGCGGAGGGACTGAAGCTTTCTTT. This codes for CASSQDRGGTEAFF. V usage is TRBV14 and J usage is TRBJ1-1; D remains ambiguous. The CDR3 consists of 14 residues. Germline V gene lookup returns CDR1 SGHDN and CDR2 FVKESK. V was trimmed by 0 bases and J by 5 bases, leaving 10 bases between them.

This chain connects TRBV4-1 to TRBJ2-7, with D perhaps matching TRBD1 (6 bases). Trimming cost V 4 bases and J 2 bases, with 21 bases left between them. Per the germline V gene, CDR1 is MGHRA and CDR2 is YSYEKL. This CDR3 comprises 17 residues. Written as DNA, the CDR3 is TGCGCCAGCAGCCCACAGATGAGGCAGGGGCGAGCCTACGAGCAGTACTTC. It translates to CASSPQMRQGRAYEQYF.

The chain has TRBV7-2 and TRBJ1-5; D is ambiguous. CDR3 length equals 13 residues. With 3 bases removed from V and 5 bases from J, the gap between germline ends came to 8 bases. Germline lookup yields CDR1 SGHTA and CDR2 FQGNSA. The CDR3 is CASSLTRDQPQHF. DNA of the CDR3: TGTGCCAGCAGCTTGACTAGGGATCAGCCCCAGCATTTT.

V gene TRBV30 combines with J gene TRBJ1-1; TRBD1 is a possible D gene (6 bases). Deletions cut 4 bases from V and 11 bases from J, with 20 bases between. Germline V lookup: CDR1 GTSNPN, CDR2 SVGIG (reference sequence). CDR3 length equals 13 residues. CDR3 in amino acids: CAWTRQAPYNAFF. CDR3 coding DNA: TGTGCCTGGACCAGACAGGCTCCGTATAACGCTTTCTTT.

This chain connects TRBV18 to TRBJ1-1; TRBD1 matches at 7 bases. Trimming took 5 bases from V and 3 from J; bases not matched to a gene: 6. The germline V gene has CDR1 KGHSH and CDR2 LQKENI. This CDR3 spans 14 amino acids. Here the CDR3 DNA reads TGTGCCAGCTCAGATCAGGGGGTTGACACTGAAGCTTTCTTT. Its protein is CASSDQGVDTEAFF.

The chain is built from TRBV3-1 (or the pseudogene TRBV3-2) and TRBJ1-2, with TRBD1 matching over 9 bases. Germline CDR1 is LGHDT and CDR2 is YNNKEL (reference sequence). This CDR3 contains 14 residues. The ends lost 4 bases at V and 7 bases at J; junction bases unmatched: 7. The CDR3 is CASSLGQGRRGYTF. The CDR3 DNA sequence: TGTGCCAGCAGCCTGGGACAGGGCAGGCGTGGCTACACCTTC.

The chain employs TRBV4-2 and TRBJ1-1, with no clear D. Trimming took off 7 bases at V and 1 base at J, with 34 bases between the two ends. Per germline, CDR1 LGHNA and CDR2 YNFKEQ. The CDR3 sequence is 21 residues long. CDR3 DNA sequence: TGTGCCAGCACTTACCCCTTTTGTATCCAACGAGAGAAAGAGAAGAACACTGAAGCTTTCTTT. Protein product: CASTYPFCIQREKEKNTEAFF.

The chain uses TRBV7-9 and TRBJ1-5, with D uncertain. The germline V gene has CDR1 SEHNR and CDR2 FQNEAQ (reference sequence). The CDR3 loop spans 14 amino acids. V lost 4 bases and J lost 3, with 10 bases in between. As DNA, the CDR3 is TGTGCCAGCAGCTCAATTGACAACAATCAGCCCCAGCATTTT. This translates into CASSSIDNNQPQHF.

The CDR3 DNA is TGCGCCAGCAGCCTAACAGGGGGCGTAGGCACTGAAGCTTTCTTT. Translating gives CASSLTGGVGTEAFF. The chain is built from TRBV5-1 and TRBJ1-1; 9 nucleotides agree with TRBD1. Per germline, CDR1 SGHRS and CDR2 YFSETQ. This CDR3 region has 15 residues. J gave up 4 bases and V 4 bases, and 8 bases lay outside the gene matches.

The V call is TRBV5-1, the J call TRBJ2-5, with TRBD1 as a possible D gene (5 bases). Looked up from germline, CDR1 is SGHRS and CDR2 is YFSETQ. Trimming pared 0 bases from V and 2 bases from J, leaving 11 bases between. The CDR3 has 15 amino acids. CDR3: CASSLVGALQETQYF. CDR3 in DNA: TGCGCCAGCAGCTTGGTAGGGGCTTTACAAGAGACCCAGTACTTC.

The V gene is TRBV11-3, the J gene TRBJ2-5, with 9 bases lining up with TRBD1. Germline V gene data show CDR1 as SGHNT and CDR2 as YENEEA. The CDR3 contains 17 residues. V shed 2 bases, J shed 5 bases, and the junction held 12 bases outside the gene matches. The CDR3 region is CASSLPRDRVWFETQYF. In DNA, the CDR3 is TGTGCCAGCAGCTTACCACGGGACAGGGTGTGGTTTGAGACCCAGTACTTC.

V and J are TRBV7-3 and TRBJ2-1, with no clear D. The CDR3 covers 15 residues. The V and J ends lost 5 bases and 10 bases respectively, with 21 bases between them. Germline V CDR1 and CDR2: SGHTA, FQGTGA. The CDR3 DNA follows: TGTGCCAGCAGCAGTAACCCGCCCCAAGCCCTGGAGCAGTTCTTC. This gives the protein CASSSNPPQALEQFF.

The chain is built from TRBV6-5 and TRBJ1-4, with a weak D call TRBD1 (5 bases). Trimming took 0 bases from V and 8 from J, leaving 13 bases between them. The CDR3 spans 15 residues. Germline-derived CDR1 and CDR2 are MNHEY and SVGAGI. The CDR3 nucleotides are TGTGCCAGCAGTTACTCCGACGGGGGAAACGAAAAACTGTTTTTT. Translating gives CASSYSDGGNEKLFF.

The genes are TRBV4-2 and TRBJ1-3, with D possibly matching TRBD1 (5 bases). The V and J ends lost 0 bases and 4 bases respectively, with 13 bases between them. The CDR3 consists of 16 residues. Germline CDR1 LGHNA, CDR2 YNFKEQ. CDR3 loop: CASSQDVRGSGNTIYF. CDR3 nucleotides: TGTGCCAGCAGCCAAGATGTAAGGGGCTCGGGAAACACCATATATTTT.

This clone was picked up one time. The chain carries TRBV5-1 and TRBJ1-4; 8 nucleotides line up with TRBD1. The CDR3 has 14 residues. V dropped 5 bases and J dropped 6; count of bases not matched to a gene: 6. In germline, CDR1 is SGHRS, CDR2 YFSETQ. CDR3 DNA sequence: TGCGCCAGCAGGCCCGACAGGGGAGATGAAAAACTGTTTTTT. It specifies CASRPDRGDEKLFF.

The chain carries TRBV19 and TRBJ1-2, with 10 bases fitting TRBD1. After removal of 5 bases from V and 8 bases from J, the junction contained 11 bases not matched to a gene. The CDR3 has 15 amino acids. Germline V gives CDR1 LNHDA, CDR2 SQIVND (reference sequence). Written as DNA, the CDR3 is TGTGCCAGTAGTCCAAGACAGGGGGCAGAACAGGGCTACACCTTC. Translation: CASSPRQGAEQGYTF.

The chain uses TRBV24-1 and TRBJ1-1; 7 positions match TRBD1. The J segment lost 5 bases and the V segment lost 4 bases, leaving 6 bases of the junction unmatched. CDR3 size: 14 residues. The V gene's germline CDR1 is KGHDR and CDR2 SFDVKD. DNA of the CDR3: TGTGCCACCAGTGAAGGTGGACAGGTAACTGAAGCTTTCTTT. It codes for CATSEGGQVTEAFF.

The gene calls are TRBV18 and TRBJ1-1, with TRBD1 matching over 7 bases. The ends lost 2 bases at V and 1 base at J; junction bases unmatched: 7. The length of the CDR3 is 16 residues. The germline gives CDR1 KGHSH, CDR2 LQKENI. CDR3 coding DNA: TGTGCCAGCTCACCAGTAGAAGGGGGCAGGAACACTGAAGCTTTCTTT. Amino acids: CASSPVEGGRNTEAFF. Complete variable domain (other parts from reference TRBV18 and TRBJ1-1): NAGVMQNPRHLVRRRGQEARLRCSPMKGHSHVYWYRQLPEEGLKFMVYLQKENIIDESGMPKERFSAEFPKEGPSILRIQQVVRGDSAAYFCASSPVEGGRNTEAFFGQGTRLTVV.

J is TRBJ1-1 and V is TRBV13, with D perhaps TRBD1 (5 bases). The V end lost 1 base, the J end lost 4 bases, and 13 bases lay between the germline ends. This CDR3 has 15 amino acids. Germline-derived CDR1 and CDR2 are PRHDT and FYEKMQ (reference sequence). The CDR3 sequence: CASSLVLGGTTEAFF. The CDR3, as DNA: TGTGCCAGCAGCTTAGTATTGGGAGGGACCACTGAAGCTTTCTTT. Filled out from reference TRBV13 and TRBJ1-1, the complete variable domain reads AAGVIQSPRHLIKEKRETATLKCYPIPRHDTVYWYQQGPGQDPQFLISFYEKMQSDKGSIPDRFSAQQFSDYHSELNMSSLELGDSALYFCASSLVLGGTTEAFFGQGTRLTVV.

V and J are TRBV5-1 and TRBJ1-4, with D possibly TRBD1 on 5 matching bases. V lost 0 bases and J 4 bases, leaving 10 bases between the germline ends. The CDR3 totals 15 residues. Germline V CDR1 and CDR2: SGHRS, YFSETQ. The CDR3 is CASSLALQGNEKLFF. For the CDR3, the DNA is TGCGCCAGCAGCTTGGCCCTGCAGGGTAATGAAAAACTGTTTTTT. Combining the CDR3 with reference TRBV5-1 and TRBJ1-4 gives the whole variable domain KAGVTQTPRYLIKTRGQQVTLSCSPISGHRSVSWYQQTPGQGLQFLFEYFSETQRNKGNFPGRFSGRQFSNSRSEMNVSTLELGDSALYLCASSLALQGNEKLFFGSGTQLSVL.

This rearrangement joins TRBV14 to TRBJ1-1, with TRBD1 matching 8 bases. The CDR3 totals 15 residues. J gave up 4 bases and V 2 bases, and 6 bases lay outside the gene matches. Germline CDR1 and CDR2: SGHDN and FVKESK. Here the CDR3 reads CASSQSPRGPTEAFF. The CDR3 coding sequence is TGTGCCAGCAGCCAATCTCCCAGGGGGCCCACTGAAGCTTTCTTT.

V is TRBV6-5 and J is TRBJ2-3; D is perhaps TRBD2 (5 bases). V was cut by 6 bases and J by 4 bases, with 11 bases left in between. The CDR3 spans 13 residues. Germline V gene sequence: CDR1 MNHEY, CDR2 SVGAGI. As DNA, the CDR3 is TGTGCCAGCAGGCTAGCTTTGCCAGATACGCAGTATTTT. It is translated as CASRLALPDTQYF.

V usage is TRBV9 and J usage is TRBJ2-1; D is undetermined. From germline, CDR1 is SGDLS and CDR2 YYNGEE. With 1 base removed from V and 5 bases from J, the gap between germline ends came to 7 bases. This CDR3 is 13 amino acids long. In nucleotides, the CDR3 is TGTGCCAGCAGCGTACTGGAGAACAATGAGCAGTTCTTC. It encodes CASSVLENNEQFF. Combining the CDR3 with reference TRBV9 and TRBJ2-1 gives the whole variable domain DSGVTQTPKHLITATGQRVTLRCSPRSGDLSVYWYQQSLDQGLQFLIQYYNGEERAKGNILERFSAQQFPDLHSELNLSSLELGDSALYFCASSVLENNEQFFGPGTRLTVL.

The chain employs TRBV6-5 and TRBJ1-2; 7 bases are a match to TRBD1. The junction had 11 bases not matched to a gene; V was cut back by 7 bases and J by 3 bases. Germline V lookup: CDR1 MNHEY, CDR2 SVGAGI. The CDR3 totals 15 residues. The CDR3 region has the DNA TGTGCCAGCATGCGGACAGGCGACGCTTACTATGGCTACACCTTC. Its translation is CASMRTGDAYYGYTF.

This chain links TRBV5-1 with TRBJ2-1; TRBD1 matches 10 bases. The CDR3 loop spans 15 amino acids. The germline V gene has CDR1 SGHRS and CDR2 YFSETQ. J lost 5 bases, V lost 1 base, and 3 bases had no gene match. Here the CDR3 reads CASSLPGTGDNEQFF. In DNA, the CDR3 is TGCGCCAGCAGCTTGCCCGGGACAGGGGACAATGAGCAGTTCTTC.

The rearrangement joins TRBV27 to TRBJ2-3; 7 bases fit TRBD2. V trimming: 1 base; J trimming: 1 base; junction bases outside the gene matches: 5. Germline V gives CDR1 MNHEY, CDR2 SMNVEV (reference sequence). The CDR3 extends over 16 amino acids. The CDR3 sequence is CASSLYPRGGTDTQYF. CDR3 nucleotides: TGTGCCAGCAGTTTATACCCACGGGGGGGCACAGATACGCAGTATTTT.